This T cell receptor beta chain emerged from a study of blood T cell repertoires in COVID-19. This table comes from immunoSEQ multiplex PCR, and its TCRdb copy is limited to in-frame clones, with some not included. The data hold 100,000 to 150,000 clones, with more than 80% observed a single time. The trim removed 2 bases at V and 0 bases at J, leaving 3 bases unmatched. The germline CDR1 and CDR2 sequences are SGHTA and FQGNSA. The CDR3 has 16 residues. The sample comprised peripheral blood. This chain uses TRBV7-2 with TRBJ2-1; TRBD2 matches at 8 bases. This TCR derives from a woman aged 80 or older with COVID-19, enrolled during active disease. The CDR3 sequence: CASSLLAGGSYNEQFF. The CDR3 DNA reads as TGTGCCAGCAGCTTACTGGCGGGAGGCTCCTACAATGAGCAGTTCTTC.